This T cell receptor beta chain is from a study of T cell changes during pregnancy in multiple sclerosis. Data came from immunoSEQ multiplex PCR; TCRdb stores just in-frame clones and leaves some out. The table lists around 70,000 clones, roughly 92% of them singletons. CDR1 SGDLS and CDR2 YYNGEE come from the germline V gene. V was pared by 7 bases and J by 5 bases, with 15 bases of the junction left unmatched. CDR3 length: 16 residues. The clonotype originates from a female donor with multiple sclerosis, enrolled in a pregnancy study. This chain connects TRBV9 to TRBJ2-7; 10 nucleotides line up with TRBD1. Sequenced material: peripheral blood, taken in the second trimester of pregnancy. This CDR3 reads CASSPSGGQGYDEQYF. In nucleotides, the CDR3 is TGTGCCAGCTCCCCCTCGGGGGGACAGGGGTACGACGAGCAGTACTTC.